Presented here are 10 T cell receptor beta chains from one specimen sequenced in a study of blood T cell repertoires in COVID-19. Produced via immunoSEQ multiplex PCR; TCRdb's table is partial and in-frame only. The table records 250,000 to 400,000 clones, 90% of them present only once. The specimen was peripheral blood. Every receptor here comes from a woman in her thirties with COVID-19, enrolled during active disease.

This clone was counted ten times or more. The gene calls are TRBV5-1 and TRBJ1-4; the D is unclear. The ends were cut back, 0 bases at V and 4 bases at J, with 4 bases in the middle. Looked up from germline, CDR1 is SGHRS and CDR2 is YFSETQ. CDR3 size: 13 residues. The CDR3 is CASSLDSNEKLFF. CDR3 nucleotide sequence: TGCGCCAGCAGCTTGGACAGTAATGAAAAACTGTTTTTT.

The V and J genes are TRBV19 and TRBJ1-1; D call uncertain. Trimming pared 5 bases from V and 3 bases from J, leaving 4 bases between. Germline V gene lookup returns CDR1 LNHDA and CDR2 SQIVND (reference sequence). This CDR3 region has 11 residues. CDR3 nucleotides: TGTGCCAGTAGTCAGTACACTGAAGCTTTCTTT. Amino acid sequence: CASSQYTEAFF.

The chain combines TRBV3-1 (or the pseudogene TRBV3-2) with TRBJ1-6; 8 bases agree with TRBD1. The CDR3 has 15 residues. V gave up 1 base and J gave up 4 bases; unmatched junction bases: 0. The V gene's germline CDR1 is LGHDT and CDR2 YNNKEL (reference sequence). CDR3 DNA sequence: TGTGCCAGCAGCCAAGGGACAGGGTATAATTCACCCCTCCACTTT. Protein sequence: CASSQGTGYNSPLHF.

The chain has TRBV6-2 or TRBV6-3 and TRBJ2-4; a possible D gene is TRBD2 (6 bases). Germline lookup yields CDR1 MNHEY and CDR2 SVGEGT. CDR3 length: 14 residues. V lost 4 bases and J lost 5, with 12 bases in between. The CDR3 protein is CASSWGGSQNIQYF. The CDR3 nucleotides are TGTGCCAGCAGTTGGGGAGGATCCCAAAACATTCAGTACTTC.

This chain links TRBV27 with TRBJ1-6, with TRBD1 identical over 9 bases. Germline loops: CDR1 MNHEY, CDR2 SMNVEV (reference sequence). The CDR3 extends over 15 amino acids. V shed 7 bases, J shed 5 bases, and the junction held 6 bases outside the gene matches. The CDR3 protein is CASTETGGHNSPLHF. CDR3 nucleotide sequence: TGTGCCAGCACCGAGACAGGGGGGCATAATTCACCCCTCCACTTT.

The CDR3 sequence is CASRILAGAVGELFF. CDR3 nucleotides: TGTGCCAGTAGAATCCTAGCGGGAGCGGTCGGGGAGCTGTTTTTT. The chain links TRBV19 to TRBJ2-2; 10 nucleotides align to TRBD2. The V gene end was trimmed by 6 bases and the J gene end by 7 bases; junction bases not matched to a gene: 8. The CDR3 is 15 residues long. Germline values: CDR1 LNHDA, CDR2 SQIVND (reference sequence).

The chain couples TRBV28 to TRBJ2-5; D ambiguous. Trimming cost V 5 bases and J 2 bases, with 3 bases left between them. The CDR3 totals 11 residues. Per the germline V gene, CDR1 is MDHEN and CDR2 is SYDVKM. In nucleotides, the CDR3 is TGTGCCAGCAGTCTTCAAGAGACCCAGTACTTC. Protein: CASSLQETQYF.

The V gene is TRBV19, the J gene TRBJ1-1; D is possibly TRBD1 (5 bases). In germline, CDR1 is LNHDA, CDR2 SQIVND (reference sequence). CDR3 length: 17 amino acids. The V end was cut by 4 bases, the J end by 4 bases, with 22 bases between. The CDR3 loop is CASSSRFGGGKLTEAFF. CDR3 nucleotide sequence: TGTGCCAGTAGTAGTAGGTTCGGGGGAGGGAAACTCACTGAAGCTTTCTTT. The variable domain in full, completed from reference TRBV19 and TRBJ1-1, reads DGGITQSPKYLFRKEGQNVTLSCEQNLNHDAMYWYRQDPGQGLRLIYYSQIVNDFQKGDIAEGYSVSREKKESFPLTVTSAQKNPTAFYLCASSSRFGGGKLTEAFFGQGTRLTVV.

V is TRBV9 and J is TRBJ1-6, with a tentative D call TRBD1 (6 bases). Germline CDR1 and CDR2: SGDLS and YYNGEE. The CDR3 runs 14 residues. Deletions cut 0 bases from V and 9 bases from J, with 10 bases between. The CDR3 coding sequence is TGTGCCAGCAGCGTAGTAGGGGGGGGTTCACCCCTCCACTTT. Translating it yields CASSVVGGGSPLHF. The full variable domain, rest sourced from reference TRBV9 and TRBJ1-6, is DSGVTQTPKHLITATGQRVTLRCSPRSGDLSVYWYQQSLDQGLQFLIQYYNGEERAKGNILERFSAQQFPDLHSELNLSSLELGDSALYFCASSVVGGGSPLHFGNGTRLTVT.

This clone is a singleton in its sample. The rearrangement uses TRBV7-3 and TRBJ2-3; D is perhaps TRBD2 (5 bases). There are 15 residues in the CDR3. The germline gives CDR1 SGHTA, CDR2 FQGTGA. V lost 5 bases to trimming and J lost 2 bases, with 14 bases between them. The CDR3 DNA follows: TGTGCCAGCAGCATGGCGGGCGAGCCCACAGATACGCAGTATTTT. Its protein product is CASSMAGEPTDTQYF.